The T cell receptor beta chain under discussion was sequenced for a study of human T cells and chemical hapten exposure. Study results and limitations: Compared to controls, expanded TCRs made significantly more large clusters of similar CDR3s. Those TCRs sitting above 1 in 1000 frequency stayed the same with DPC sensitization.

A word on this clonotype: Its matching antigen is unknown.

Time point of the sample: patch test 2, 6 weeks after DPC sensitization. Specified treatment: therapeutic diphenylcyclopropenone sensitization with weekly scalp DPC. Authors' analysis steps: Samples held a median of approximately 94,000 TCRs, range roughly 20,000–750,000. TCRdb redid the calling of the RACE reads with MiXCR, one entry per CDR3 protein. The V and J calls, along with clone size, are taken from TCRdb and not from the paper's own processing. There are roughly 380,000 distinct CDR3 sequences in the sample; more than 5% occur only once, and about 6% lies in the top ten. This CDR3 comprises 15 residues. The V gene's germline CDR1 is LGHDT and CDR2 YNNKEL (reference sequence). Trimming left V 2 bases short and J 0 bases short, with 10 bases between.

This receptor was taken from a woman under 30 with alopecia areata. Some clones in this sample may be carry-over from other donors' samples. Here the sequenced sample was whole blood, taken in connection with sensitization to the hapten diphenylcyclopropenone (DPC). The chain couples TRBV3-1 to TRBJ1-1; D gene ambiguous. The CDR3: CASSQRDNMNTEAFF. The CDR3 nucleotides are TGTGCCAGCAGCCAAAGAGACAACATGAACACTGAAGCTTTCTTT.